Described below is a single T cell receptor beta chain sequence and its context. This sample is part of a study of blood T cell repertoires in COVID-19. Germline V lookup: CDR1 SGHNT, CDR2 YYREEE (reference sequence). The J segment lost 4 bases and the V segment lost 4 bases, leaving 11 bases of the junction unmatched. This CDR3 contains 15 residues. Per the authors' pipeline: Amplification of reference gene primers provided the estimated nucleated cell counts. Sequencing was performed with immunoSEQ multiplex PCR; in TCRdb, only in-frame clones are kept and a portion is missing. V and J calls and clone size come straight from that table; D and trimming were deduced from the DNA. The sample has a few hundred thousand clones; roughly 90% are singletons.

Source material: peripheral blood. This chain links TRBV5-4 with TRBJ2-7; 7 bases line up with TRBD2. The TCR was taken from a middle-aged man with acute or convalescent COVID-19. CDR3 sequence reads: CASSRPGGEGYEQYF. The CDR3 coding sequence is TGTGCCAGCAGCCGCCCTGGGGGGGAAGGGTACGAGCAGTACTTC.